A single sample gave rise to the 27 T cell receptor beta chains below, sequenced in a study of blood T cell repertoires in COVID-19. Libraries were prepared by immunoSEQ multiplex PCR; TCRdb keeps only in-frame clonotypes and omits some of them. The sample includes some 170,000 clones, over 80% of them seen just once. Sequencing was carried out using peripheral blood. These receptors originate from a woman older than 75 with active or convalescent COVID-19.

The rearrangement uses TRBV7-3 and TRBJ1-5; D not resolved. Germline V gives CDR1 SGHTA, CDR2 FQGTGA. The CDR3 loop spans 13 amino acids. The V gene lost 5 bases and the J gene lost 3 bases, with 8 bases spanning the gap. The DNA of the CDR3 is TGTGCCAGCAGCCAAGCCTACAATCAGCCCCAGCATTTT. Translated, it gives CASSQAYNQPQHF. The full variable domain, in which reference TRBV7-3 and TRBJ1-5 provide the parts outside the CDR3, is GAGVSQTPSNKVTEKGKYVELRCDPISGHTALYWYRQSLGQGPEFLIYFQGTGAADDSGLPNDRFFAVRPEGSVSTLKIQRTERGDSAVYLCASSQAYNQPQHFGDGTRLSIL.

V usage is TRBV3-1 (or the pseudogene TRBV3-2) and J usage is TRBJ2-3; 15 bases agree with TRBD2. J lost 6 bases, V lost 6 bases, and 10 bases had no gene match. The germline V gene has CDR1 LGHDT and CDR2 YNNKEL (reference sequence). The CDR3 runs to 17 residues. CDR3: CASSYISGTSGGDTQYF. CDR3 in DNA: TGTGCCAGCAGTTACATAAGCGGGACTAGCGGGGGGGATACGCAGTATTTT.

V is TRBV5-4 and J is TRBJ1-6, with D perhaps TRBD1 (6 bases). The V and J ends lost 7 bases and 10 bases respectively, with 18 bases between them. There are 14 residues in the CDR3. Germline V gene lookup returns CDR1 SGHNT and CDR2 YYREEE (reference sequence). Written as DNA, the CDR3 is TGTGCCAGCGCCGCGGCACAGGGAAACTCACCCCTCCACTTT. It translates to CASAAAQGNSPLHF.

This rearrangement joins TRBV27 to TRBJ2-3; TRBD2 is a possible D gene (6 bases). Trimming took off 3 bases at V and 2 bases at J, with 9 bases between the two ends. The germline V gene encodes CDR1 MNHEY and CDR2 SMNVEV (reference sequence). This CDR3 has 14 residues. In DNA, the CDR3 is TGTGCCAGCAGTTTGAGGAGGGCCACAGATACGCAGTATTTT. Translated: CASSLRRATDTQYF.

The sample holds a few counts of this clone. The chain is built from TRBV7-9 and TRBJ2-5, with TRBD2 identical over 7 bases. This CDR3 comprises 17 residues. CDR1 is SEHNR and CDR2 is FQNEAQ in the germline V gene (reference sequence). The V and J ends lost 2 bases and 0 bases, in that order; junction bases with no gene match: 9. CDR3 nucleotide sequence: TGTGCCAGCAGCTTAACGCTAGCGGCAACTAACCAAGAGACCCAGTACTTC. It translates to CASSLTLAATNQETQYF.

A remark on this clone: Other DNA sequences in this sample translate to the same CDR3. This chain joins TRBV10-1 and TRBJ1-1, with a weak D call TRBD1 (5 bases). Germline V gives CDR1 WNHNN, CDR2 SYGVQD (reference sequence). The length of the CDR3 is 13 residues. With 6 bases removed from V and 0 bases from J, the gap between germline ends came to 8 bases. The chain's CDR3 is CASRDSMNTEAFF. The CDR3 DNA reads TGCGCCAGCAGAGACAGTATGAACACTGAAGCTTTCTTT.

This chain links TRBV6-5 with TRBJ1-1; no clear D gene. V lost 2 bases and J 1 base, leaving 8 bases between the germline ends. The CDR3 contains 14 residues. Germline loops: CDR1 MNHEY, CDR2 SVGAGI. The CDR3 reads CASSYEGPNTEAFF. The CDR3 DNA sequence: TGTGCCAGCAGTTACGAGGGCCCGAACACTGAAGCTTTCTTT.

The genes are TRBV9 and TRBJ1-2, with a tentative D call TRBD1 (5 bases). The V gene's germline CDR1 is SGDLS and CDR2 YYNGEE. This CDR3 contains 13 residues. The V end was cut by 3 bases, the J end by 0 bases, with 6 bases between. This chain's CDR3 is CASSDRTNYGYTF. The CDR3 nucleotides read TGTGCCAGCAGCGACAGGACTAACTATGGCTACACCTTC.

V usage is TRBV6-6 and J usage is TRBJ1-4; D uncertain. The CDR3 loop spans 15 amino acids. Deletions cut 3 bases from V and 8 bases from J, with 16 bases between. In germline, CDR1 is MNHNY, CDR2 SVGAGI (reference sequence). The CDR3 here is CASSYEGGSVEKLFF. In DNA, the CDR3 is TGTGCCAGCAGTTATGAAGGAGGTTCGGTGGAAAAACTGTTTTTT.

In this sample, this clone turned up once. The rearrangement uses TRBV11-2 and TRBJ2-1, with a possible D match to TRBD2 (6 bases). Between the trimmed V and J ends, which lost 4 bases and 0 bases, there was a span of 10 bases. The CDR3 has 15 residues. CDR1 is SGHAT and CDR2 is FQNNGV in the germline V gene. In DNA, the CDR3 is TGTGCCAGCAGCTCCGAGCGGGCCTCCTACAATGAGCAGTTCTTC. This sequence encodes CASSSERASYNEQFF.

The chain recombines TRBV7-9 with TRBJ1-2; 10 bases line up with TRBD1. The CDR3 is 15 amino acids. With 3 bases clipped from V and 8 bases from J, the junction kept 9 bases outside the gene matches. Germline values: CDR1 SEHNR, CDR2 FQNEAQ (reference sequence). The chain's CDR3 is CASSFGDRGTGGYTF. In DNA, the CDR3 is TGTGCCAGCAGCTTCGGGGACAGGGGTACTGGCGGCTACACCTTC.

The chain employs TRBV10-3 and TRBJ1-1, with a tentative D call TRBD1 (6 bases). CDR3 size: 14 residues. V lost 4 bases, J lost 4 bases, and 13 bases lay in between. The V gene's germline CDR1 is ENHRY and CDR2 SYGVKD. In DNA, the CDR3 is TGTGCCATCAGTGGGGGTAGGGGGGGCACTGAAGCTTTCTTT. Amino acids: CAISGGRGGTEAFF.

The V gene is TRBV7-9, the J gene TRBJ1-5; 12 positions match TRBD1. The V segment lost 5 bases and the J segment 9 bases; nucleotides outside the gene matches: 5. Per germline, CDR1 SEHNR and CDR2 FQNEAQ (reference sequence). This CDR3 contains 14 residues. The CDR3 DNA reads as TGTGCCAGCAGCGCGGGACAGGGGGCCCGGCCCCAGCATTTT. This codes for CASSAGQGARPQHF.

The CDR3 DNA sequence: TGCAGTGCTCGTGGGGACAGAGACACCGGGGAGCTGTTTTTT. It encodes CSARGDRDTGELFF. This chain connects TRBV20-1 to TRBJ2-2, with 7 bases lining up with TRBD1. The CDR3 runs 14 residues. CDR1 and CDR2 (germline): DFQATT, SNEGSKA (reference sequence). The J segment lost 3 bases and the V segment lost 5 bases, leaving 6 bases of the junction unmatched.

The V call is TRBV6-5, the J call TRBJ1-5, with TRBD1 matching over 7 bases. The CDR3 runs 13 residues. With 7 bases clipped from V and 7 bases from J, the junction kept 7 bases outside the gene matches. CDR1 is MNHEY and CDR2 is SVGAGI in the germline V gene. CDR3 region: CASTLPGGQPQHF. CDR3 bases: TGTGCCAGCACGCTCCCAGGGGGGCAGCCCCAGCATTTT.

The chain couples TRBV18 to TRBJ1-3, with 9 bases aligning to TRBD1. CDR3 length: 16 residues. From germline, CDR1 is KGHSH and CDR2 LQKENI. The V and J ends lost 1 base and 4 bases, in that order; junction bases with no gene match: 5. CDR3 protein: CASSPQGTGIGNTIYF. In DNA form, the CDR3 reads TGTGCCAGCTCACCACAGGGGACAGGGATCGGAAACACCATATATTTT.

The V call is TRBV10-2, the J call TRBJ1-1; 8 bases align to TRBD1. Trimming at V came to 3 bases and at J to 4 bases, leaving 10 bases not matched to a gene. Germline V CDR1 and CDR2: WSHSY, SAAADI. The CDR3 is 16 amino acids. DNA for the CDR3: TGCGCCAGCAGTGAAGACAGGGGCATAGTAGGCACTGAAGCTTTCTTT. Translating gives CASSEDRGIVGTEAFF.

The chain carries TRBV6-5 and TRBJ2-7, with D possibly TRBD2 on 7 matching bases. CDR1 MNHEY and CDR2 SVGAGI come from the germline V gene. V was clipped by 4 bases and J by 3 bases, with 16 bases between them. This CDR3 is 15 amino acids long. The CDR3 sequence is CASSSWGGDNYEQYF. Written as DNA, the CDR3 is TGTGCCAGCAGTTCCTGGGGGGGGGACAACTACGAGCAGTACTTC.

The count of this clone is one. The rearrangement joins TRBV6-5 to TRBJ2-7; 8 nucleotides line up with TRBD2. The germline gives CDR1 MNHEY, CDR2 SVGAGI. The J segment lost 3 bases and the V segment lost 5 bases, leaving 9 bases of the junction unmatched. The CDR3 runs 15 residues. CDR3 sequence reads: CASSRGGTGNYEQYF. As DNA, the CDR3 is TGTGCCAGCAGTCGGGGGGGGACTGGTAACTACGAGCAGTACTTC.

The J gene is TRBJ1-1, the V gene TRBV7-6; D remains unclear. The length of the CDR3 is 15 residues. Deletions cut 2 bases from V and 3 bases from J, with 13 bases between. Germline V CDR1 and CDR2: SGHVS, FNYEAQ. CDR3 amino acids: CASSLTGRGDTEAFF. CDR3 nucleotide sequence: TGTGCCAGCAGCTTAACTGGACGCGGGGACACTGAAGCTTTCTTT.

This clone appeared once. The chain carries TRBV5-1 and TRBJ2-3, with TRBD2 identical over 11 bases. The CDR3 is made up of 17 amino acids. The V gene end was trimmed by 2 bases and the J gene end by 1 base; junction bases not matched to a gene: 6. CDR1 is SGHRS, CDR2 YFSETQ, per germline. The CDR3 DNA follows: TGCGCCAGCAGCTTCGGACTAGCGGGCCTAGGCACAGATACGCAGTATTTT. Its translation is CASSFGLAGLGTDTQYF.

This clone appeared a few times. The V gene is TRBV6-5, the J gene TRBJ1-5, with TRBD1 as a possible D gene (5 bases). Trimming removed 7 bases from V and 0 bases from J, with 10 bases in between. Germline V gene data show CDR1 as MNHEY and CDR2 as SVGAGI. CDR3 size: 14 residues. For the CDR3, the DNA is TGTGCCAGCACAACAGGATATAGCAATCAGCCCCAGCATTTT. Residues: CASTTGYSNQPQHF.

The rearrangement uses TRBV6-5 and TRBJ2-3, with 9 bases identical to TRBD1. The CDR3 totals 14 residues. Germline CDR1 and CDR2: MNHEY and SVGAGI. V trimming: 6 bases; J trimming: 4 bases; junction bases outside the gene matches: 5. The CDR3 region is CASSGQGIADTQYF. CDR3 sequence (DNA): TGTGCCAGCAGCGGACAGGGGATCGCAGATACGCAGTATTTT.

In this sample, this clone turned up a few times. This sequence joins TRBV27 and TRBJ2-7, with D perhaps matching TRBD1 (7 bases). V was clipped by 5 bases and J by 7 bases, with 18 bases between them. The CDR3 consists of 14 residues. Germline V gives CDR1 MNHEY, CDR2 SMNVEV (reference sequence). The CDR3 DNA reads as TGTGCCAGCAGTCCGGGGGCAGGGGGTGGGGAGCAGTACTTC. Protein sequence: CASSPGAGGGEQYF.

This chain links TRBV7-2 with TRBJ2-1; maybe TRBD1 (6 bases). Per the germline V gene, CDR1 is SGHTA and CDR2 is FQGNSA. Trimming pared 1 base from V and 1 base from J, leaving 11 bases between. CDR3 length: 16 amino acids. In DNA form, the CDR3 reads TGTGCCAGCAGCTTAGGTTCGAGGGGGTCCTACAATGAGCAGTTCTTC. Residues: CASSLGSRGSYNEQFF.

The chain joins TRBV5-8 to TRBJ1-1; perhaps TRBD1 as D (5 bases). CDR1 and CDR2 (germline): SGHTS, YDEGEE. Trimming took 0 bases from V and 3 from J, leaving 15 bases between them. This CDR3 region has 16 residues. CDR3: CASSLAGGGGDTEAFF. In nucleotides, the CDR3 is TGTGCCAGCAGCTTGGCCGGGGGTGGAGGGGACACTGAAGCTTTCTTT.

The chain is built from TRBV11-2 and TRBJ2-2; 7 nucleotides agree with TRBD1. Trimming at V came to 4 bases and at J to 4 bases, leaving 3 bases not matched to a gene. The CDR3 is 14 amino acids. The germline gives CDR1 SGHAT, CDR2 FQNNGV. Here the CDR3 DNA reads TGTGCCAGCAGCTGGACAGGAGGCACCGGGGAGCTGTTTTTT. It encodes CASSWTGGTGELFF.